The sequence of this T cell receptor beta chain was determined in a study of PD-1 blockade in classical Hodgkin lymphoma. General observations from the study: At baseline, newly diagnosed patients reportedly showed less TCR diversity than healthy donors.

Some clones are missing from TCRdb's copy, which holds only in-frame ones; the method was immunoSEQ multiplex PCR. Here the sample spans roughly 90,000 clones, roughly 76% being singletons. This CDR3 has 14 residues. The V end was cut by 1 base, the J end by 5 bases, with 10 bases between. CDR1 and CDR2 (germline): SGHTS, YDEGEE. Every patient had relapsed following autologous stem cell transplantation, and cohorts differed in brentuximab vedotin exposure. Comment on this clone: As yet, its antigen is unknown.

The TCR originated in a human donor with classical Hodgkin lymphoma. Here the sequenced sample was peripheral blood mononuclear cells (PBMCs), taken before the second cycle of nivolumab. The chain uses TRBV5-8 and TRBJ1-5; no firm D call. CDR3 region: CASSLWTGYQPQHF. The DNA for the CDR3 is TGTGCCAGCAGCTTGTGGACCGGTTATCAGCCCCAGCATTTT.